Shown below are 17 T cell receptor beta chains from a single sample sequenced in a study of OX40 agonist ivuxolimab in advanced cancers. The assay was immunoSEQ multiplex PCR, and TCRdb's table has in-frame clones only and misses some. The repertoire holds around 53,000 clones, with over 90% as singletons. The sample here was CD4+ or CD8+ T cells sorted from blood, taken in a trial of the OX40 agonist ivuxolimab. The receptor set was obtained from an adult with an advanced solid tumor such as melanoma, head and neck, liver or kidney cancer.

The CDR3 here is CASSLFAGRSNQPQHF. For the CDR3, the DNA is TGTGCCAGCAGCTTGTTTGCAGGGCGTAGCAATCAGCCCCAGCATTTT. This chain joins TRBV5-8 and TRBJ1-5, with D perhaps matching TRBD1 (5 bases). The germline V gene encodes CDR1 SGHTS and CDR2 YDEGEE. CDR3 length: 16 amino acids. V was clipped by 1 base and J by 0 bases, with 11 bases between them.

The rearrangement uses TRBV7-8 and TRBJ1-3, with 9 bases aligning to TRBD1. Germline V lookup: CDR1 SGHVS, CDR2 FQNEAQ. With V trimmed by 2 bases and J by 0 bases, 8 bases remained unmatched. The CDR3 length is 18 residues. The CDR3 is CASSLMRQGVPSGNTIYF. The CDR3 DNA is TGTGCCAGCAGCTTAATGAGACAGGGGGTCCCCTCTGGAAACACCATATATTTT.

The rearrangement links TRBV15 to TRBJ2-7; D is uncertain. Per the germline V gene, CDR1 is LNHNV and CDR2 is YYDKDF (reference sequence). The CDR3 is 13 residues long. Trimming left V 0 bases short and J 1 base short, with 4 bases between. CDR3 region: CATSREDSYEQYF. CDR3 sequence (DNA): TGTGCCACCAGCAGAGAAGATTCCTACGAGCAGTACTTC.

This chain uses TRBV7-2 with TRBJ2-1; a weak D match, TRBD2 (5 bases). V shed 2 bases and J shed 8 bases, with 13 bases lying between them. This CDR3 region has 14 residues. The germline V gene encodes CDR1 SGHTA and CDR2 FQGNSA. The chain's CDR3 is CASSLRSRADEQFF. The CDR3 bases are TGTGCCAGCAGCTTAAGGTCGAGGGCTGATGAGCAGTTCTTC.

The chain is built from TRBV28 and TRBJ1-1; no reliable D call. CDR3 size: 13 residues. Trimming pared 6 bases from V and 0 bases from J, leaving 8 bases between. Looked up from germline, CDR1 is MDHEN and CDR2 is SYDVKM. CDR3 DNA: TGTGCCAGCAGCTACTACTTGAACACTGAAGCTTTCTTT. This codes for CASSYYLNTEAFF.

This rearrangement joins TRBV25-1 to TRBJ2-1; no clear D. Germline V gene data show CDR1 as MGHDK and CDR2 as SYGVNS. This CDR3 comprises 10 residues. V was clipped by 3 bases and J by 6 bases, with 0 bases between them. The CDR3 loop reads CASSDNEQFF. In nucleotides, the CDR3 is TGTGCCAGCAGTGACAATGAGCAGTTCTTC.

The V and J genes are TRBV19 and TRBJ2-7, with D perhaps matching TRBD1 (6 bases). Germline V lookup: CDR1 LNHDA, CDR2 SQIVND (reference sequence). This CDR3 region has 15 residues. V shed 6 bases and J shed 5 bases, with 20 bases lying between them. CDR3 region: CASRTRGSSANEQYF. CDR3 nucleotide sequence: TGTGCCAGTAGGACGAGGGGGAGCTCCGCCAACGAGCAGTACTTC.

This rearrangement joins TRBV29-1 to TRBJ2-1, with TRBD2 matching 8 bases. The junction had 5 bases not matched to a gene; V was cut back by 6 bases and J by 4 bases. CDR3 size: 13 residues. Germline V lookup: CDR1 SQVTM, CDR2 ANQGSEA. CDR3 sequence (DNA): TGCAGCGTGGCGGGGGGAGAATACAATGAGCAGTTCTTC. Encoded protein: CSVAGGEYNEQFF.

The chain combines TRBV11-2 with TRBJ2-5, with 10 positions matching TRBD1. V lost 6 bases to trimming and J lost 4 bases; unmatched junction nucleotides: 2. There are 13 residues in the CDR3. Germline V gene data show CDR1 as SGHAT and CDR2 as FQNNGV. CDR3 sequence: CASRGQGGETQYF. In DNA form, the CDR3 reads TGTGCCAGCAGAGGACAGGGGGGAGAGACCCAGTACTTC.

The genes are TRBV27 and TRBJ2-1, with D perhaps TRBD2 (6 bases). V was shortened by 6 bases and J by 6 bases, with 15 bases between the two germline ends. CDR3 length equals 14 residues. Germline assignment: CDR1 MNHEY and CDR2 SMNVEV (reference sequence). Written as DNA, the CDR3 is TGTGCCAGCAGACCCTTCGGGGGAATCAATGAGCAGTTCTTC. Translated, it gives CASRPFGGINEQFF.

This rearrangement joins TRBV28 to TRBJ2-7, with 7 bases matching TRBD2. Trimming cost V 2 bases and J 7 bases; bases outside gene matches: 5. The CDR3 is 13 amino acids. Germline loops: CDR1 MDHEN, CDR2 SYDVKM. CDR3 coding DNA: TGTGCCAGCAGTTTAGCGGGAGATGGTGAGCAGTACTTC. Protein: CASSLAGDGEQYF.

This chain joins TRBV4-3 and TRBJ1-2; D unresolved. This CDR3 spans 15 amino acids. Germline CDR1 reads LGHNA; CDR2 reads YSLEER. V was cut by 0 bases and J by 4 bases, with 12 bases left in between. The CDR3 DNA is TGCGCCAGCAGCCAAGAGGGTGGGCCGGGCTATGGCTACACCTTC. It yields the protein CASSQEGGPGYGYTF.

This clone was counted a single time. The CDR3 protein is CASSRGYGYTF. The CDR3 nucleotides read TGTGCCAGCAGTCGGGGTTATGGCTACACCTTC. The genes are TRBV27 and TRBJ1-2; D gene ambiguous. Germline values: CDR1 MNHEY, CDR2 SMNVEV (reference sequence). This CDR3 has 11 residues. V lost 5 bases and J lost 5, with 6 bases in between.

The chain recombines TRBV4-1 with TRBJ2-7; D may be TRBD2 (5 bases). The CDR3 is 15 amino acids. In germline, CDR1 is MGHRA, CDR2 YSYEKL. Between the trimmed V and J ends, which lost 1 base and 2 bases, there was a span of 12 bases. The CDR3 bases are TGCGCCAGCAGCCAAGGTCAAGCGGCTACCTACGAGCAGTACTTC. Translated, it gives CASSQGQAATYEQYF.

The genes are TRBV27 and TRBJ1-2; D is unclear. The length of the CDR3 is 17 residues. Per germline, CDR1 MNHEY and CDR2 SMNVEV (reference sequence). The germline V and J ends were trimmed by 0 bases and 4 bases, with 18 bases remaining between them. CDR3 nucleotides: TGTGCCAGCAGTTTATCGATAAGAGGCTCCTCCTCCTATGGCTACACCTTC. Translated, it gives CASSLSIRGSSSYGYTF.

This clone was seen just once. The V gene is TRBV30, the J gene TRBJ2-5; D assignment may be TRBD1 or TRBD2 (6 bases each). Germline V gives CDR1 GTSNPN, CDR2 SVGIG (reference sequence). This CDR3 comprises 13 residues. V lost 8 bases to trimming and J lost 5 bases, with 18 bases between them. The CDR3 reads CAGQRGDGETQYF. CDR3 DNA sequence: TGTGCCGGTCAAAGGGGGGACGGCGAGACCCAGTACTTC.

The V and J genes are TRBV27 and TRBJ2-3; D uncertain. This CDR3 region has 13 residues. Between the trimmed V and J ends, which lost 3 bases and 6 bases, there was a span of 10 bases. Germline V CDR1 and CDR2: MNHEY, SMNVEV (reference sequence). CDR3 in amino acids: CASSFDLGDTQYF. The CDR3 DNA sequence: TGTGCCAGCAGTTTTGACTTGGGGGATACGCAGTATTTT.